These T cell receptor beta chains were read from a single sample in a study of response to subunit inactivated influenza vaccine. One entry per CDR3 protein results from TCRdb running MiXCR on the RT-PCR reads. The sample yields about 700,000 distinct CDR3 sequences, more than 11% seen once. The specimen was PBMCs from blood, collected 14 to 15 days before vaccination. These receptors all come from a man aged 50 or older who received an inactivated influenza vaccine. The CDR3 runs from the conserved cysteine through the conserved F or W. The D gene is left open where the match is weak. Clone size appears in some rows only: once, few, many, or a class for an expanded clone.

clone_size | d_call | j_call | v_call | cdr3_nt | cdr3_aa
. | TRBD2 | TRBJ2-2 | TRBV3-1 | TGTGCCAGCAGCCGGCTAGCGGGATCGAACACCGGGGAGCTGTTTTTT | CASSRLAGSNTGELFF
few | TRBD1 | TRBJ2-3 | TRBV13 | TGTGCCAGCAGCGTTGACAGGGGTAGCACAGATACGCAGTATTTT | CASSVDRGSTDTQYF
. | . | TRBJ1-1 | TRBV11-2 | TGTGCCAGCAGCTATCCGTATATGAACACTGAAGCTTTCTTT | CASSYPYMNTEAFF
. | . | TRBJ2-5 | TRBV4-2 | TGTGCCAGCAGCCAAGAAGTAGCCTCCGAGACCCAGTACTTC | CASSQEVASETQYF
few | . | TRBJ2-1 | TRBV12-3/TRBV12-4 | TGTGCCAGCAGTTTAATTTCGGGGCAGTTCTTC | CASSLISGQFF
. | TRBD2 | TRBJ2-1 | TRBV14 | TGTGCCAGCAGCCAAGATGGACTAGCGGGAGAGAACCCCTACAATGAGCAGTTCTTC | CASSQDGLAGENPYNEQFF
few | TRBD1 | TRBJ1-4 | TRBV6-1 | TGTGCCAGCAAACCGGGACAGGGAGTGACTAATGAAAAACTGTTTTTT | CASKPGQGVTNEKLFF
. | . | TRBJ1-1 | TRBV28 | TGTGCCAGCAGTTACCCAACTGAAGCTTTCTTT | CASSYPTEAFF
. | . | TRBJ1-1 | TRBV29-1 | TGCAGCGTTGGGTTAGGGGACACTGAAGCTTTCTTT | CSVGLGDTEAFF
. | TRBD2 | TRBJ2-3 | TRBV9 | TGTGCCAGCGGCGCCGGACTAGCGGGAGCGACGCAGTATTTT | CASGAGLAGATQYF
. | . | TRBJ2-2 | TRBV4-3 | TGCGCCAGCAGCCAAGATATGCAGGGTAACACCGGGGAGCTGTTTTTT | CASSQDMQGNTGELFF
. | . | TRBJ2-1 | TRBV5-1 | TGCGCCAGCAGCTTCACCGGGAGCTCCCACAATGAGCAGTTCTTC | CASSFTGSSHNEQFF
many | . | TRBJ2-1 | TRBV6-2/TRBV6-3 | TGTGCCAGCAGACCGACAACAGGGACTGAGCAGTTCTTC | CASRPTTGTEQFF
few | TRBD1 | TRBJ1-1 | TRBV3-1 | TGTGCCAGCGGAGGACAGGCCCGAGAAGCTTTCTTT | CASGGQAREAFF
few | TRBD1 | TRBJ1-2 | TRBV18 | TGTGCCAGCTCACCCCGGGGACAGCTCGCTAACTATGGCTACACCTTC | CASSPRGQLANYGYTF
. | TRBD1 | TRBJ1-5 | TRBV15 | TGTGCCACCAGCAGACTGGGACAGGGGGAATCTCAGCCCCAGCATTTT | CATSRLGQGESQPQHF
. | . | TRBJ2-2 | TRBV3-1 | TGTGCCAGCAGCCAACTTCACGGGTCGAACACCGGGGAGCTGTTTTTT | CASSQLHGSNTGELFF
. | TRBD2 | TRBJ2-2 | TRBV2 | TGTGCCAGCAAGACTAGCGGGGGAACCGGGGAGCTGTTTTTT | CASKTSGGTGELFF
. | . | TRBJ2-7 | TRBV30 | TGTGCCTGGAGTGTCCCAAGTTCGGGACTTTCGATCGAGCAGTACTTC | CAWSVPSSGLSIEQYF
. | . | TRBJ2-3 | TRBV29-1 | TGCAGTCCCAGGGTGGGAACAGATACGCAGTATTTT | CSPRVGTDTQYF
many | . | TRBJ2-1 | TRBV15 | TGTGCCACCAGTACAGATTCCTACAATGAGCAGTTCTTC | CATSTDSYNEQFF
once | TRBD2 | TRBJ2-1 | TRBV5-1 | TGCGCCAGCAGCTTGGGAGGCACGGGAGGGCCTAGTAACGAGCAGTTCTTC | CASSLGGTGGPSNEQFF
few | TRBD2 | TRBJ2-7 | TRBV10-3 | TGTGCCATCAGTGAGTTAGCGGGGAGGTTGGCCGAGCAGTACTTC | CAISELAGRLAEQYF
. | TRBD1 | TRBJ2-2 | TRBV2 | TGTGCCAGCAGTGAACTGAGGGGGCCCGGGGAGCTGTTTTTT | CASSELRGPGELFF
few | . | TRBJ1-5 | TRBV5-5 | TGTGCCAGCAGCCTGGGGGGGCCGAAGGAGCCCCAGCATTTT | CASSLGGPKEPQHF
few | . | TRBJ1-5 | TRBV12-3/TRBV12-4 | TGTGCCAGCAGTCCCGCTCGGGGATGGGTTGGTCAGCCCCAGCATTTT | CASSPARGWVGQPQHF
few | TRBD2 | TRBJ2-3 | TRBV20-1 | TGCAGTGCTAGAGACCTAGGGAGGGCAGATACGCAGTATTTT | CSARDLGRADTQYF
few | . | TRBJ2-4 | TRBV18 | TGTGCCAGCTCACCGGAGGGGTTGACGCTAAACATTCAGTACTTC | CASSPEGLTLNIQYF
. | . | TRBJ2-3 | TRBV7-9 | TGTGCCAGCAGCGAGCGGACGGCAGATATGCAGTATTTT | CASSERTADMQYF